The entry below describes one TCR beta chain. From germline, CDR1 is MNHEY and CDR2 SMNVEV (reference sequence). With V trimmed by 5 bases and J by 10 bases, 7 bases remained unmatched. The CDR3 has 15 amino acids. The data derive from a study of blood T cell repertoires in COVID-19. Study background: The United States, Italy and Spain supplied acute and convalescent COVID-19 samples.

Data came from immunoSEQ multiplex PCR; TCRdb stores just in-frame clones and leaves some out. Counted here are under 200,000 clones, about 85% occurring once; the ten biggest clones make up roughly 1.2%. This clonotype originated in a man between 60 and 70 years old who had recovered from COVID-19. The sequencing input was peripheral blood. The V gene is TRBV27, the J gene TRBJ1-6, with 11 bases aligning to TRBD1. Here the CDR3 DNA reads TGTGCCAGCAGTAAAGGACAGGGGGCGGAATCACCCCTCCACTTT. This codes for CASSKGQGAESPLHF.